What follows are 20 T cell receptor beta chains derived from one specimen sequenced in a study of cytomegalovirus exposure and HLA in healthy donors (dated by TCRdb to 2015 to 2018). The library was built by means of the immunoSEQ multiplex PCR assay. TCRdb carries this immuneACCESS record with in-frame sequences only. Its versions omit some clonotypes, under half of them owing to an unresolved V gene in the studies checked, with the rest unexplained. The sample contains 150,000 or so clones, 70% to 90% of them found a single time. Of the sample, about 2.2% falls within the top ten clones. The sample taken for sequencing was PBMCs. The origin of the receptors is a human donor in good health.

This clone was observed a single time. The chain's CDR3 is CASKLDRGTYNEQFF. In nucleotides, the CDR3 is TGTGCCAGCAAGTTGGACAGGGGCACCTACAATGAGCAGTTCTTC. The V call is TRBV2, the J call TRBJ2-1, with 9 bases that match TRBD1. Unmatched junction bases numbered 6, after V lost 7 bases and J lost 2 bases. Germline V gene lookup returns CDR1 SNHLY and CDR2 FYNNEI. The length of the CDR3 is 15 residues.

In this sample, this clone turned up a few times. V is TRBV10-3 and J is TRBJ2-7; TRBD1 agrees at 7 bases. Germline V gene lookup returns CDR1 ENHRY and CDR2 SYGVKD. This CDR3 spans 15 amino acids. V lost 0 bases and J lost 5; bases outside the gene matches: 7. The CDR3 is CAISESTDRSDEQYF. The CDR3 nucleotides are TGTGCCATCAGTGAGTCGACGGACAGGTCCGACGAGCAGTACTTC.

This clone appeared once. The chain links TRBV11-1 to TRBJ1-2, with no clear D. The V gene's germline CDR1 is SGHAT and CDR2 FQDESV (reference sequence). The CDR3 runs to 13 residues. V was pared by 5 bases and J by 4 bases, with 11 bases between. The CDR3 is CASSGYDFYGYTF. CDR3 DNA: TGTGCCAGCAGCGGATATGACTTCTATGGCTACACCTTC. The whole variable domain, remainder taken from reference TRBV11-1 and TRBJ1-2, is EAEVAQSPRYKITEKSQAVAFWCDPISGHATLYWYRQILGQGPELLVQFQDESVVDDSQLPKDRFSAERLKGVDSTLKIQPAELGDSAMYLCASSGYDFYGYTFGSGTRLTVV.

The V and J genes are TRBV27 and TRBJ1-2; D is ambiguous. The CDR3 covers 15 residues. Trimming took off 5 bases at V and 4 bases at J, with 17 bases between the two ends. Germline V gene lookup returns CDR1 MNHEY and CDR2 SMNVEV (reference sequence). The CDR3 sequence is CASSISGITTYGYTF. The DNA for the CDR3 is TGTGCCAGCAGTATCTCCGGGATCACCACCTATGGCTACACCTTC.

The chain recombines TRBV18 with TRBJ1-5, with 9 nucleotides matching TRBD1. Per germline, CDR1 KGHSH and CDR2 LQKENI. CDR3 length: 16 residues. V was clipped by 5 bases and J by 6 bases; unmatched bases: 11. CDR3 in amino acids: CASSENRQGVGQPQHF. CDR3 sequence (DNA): TGTGCCAGCTCAGAGAATAGACAGGGGGTTGGTCAGCCCCAGCATTTT.

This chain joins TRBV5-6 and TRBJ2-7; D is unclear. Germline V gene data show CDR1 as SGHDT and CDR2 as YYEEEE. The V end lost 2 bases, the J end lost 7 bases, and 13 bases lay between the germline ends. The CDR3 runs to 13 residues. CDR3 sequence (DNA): TGTGCCAGCAGCTTCGGGTCTTCGGGTGAGCAGTACTTC. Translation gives CASSFGSSGEQYF.

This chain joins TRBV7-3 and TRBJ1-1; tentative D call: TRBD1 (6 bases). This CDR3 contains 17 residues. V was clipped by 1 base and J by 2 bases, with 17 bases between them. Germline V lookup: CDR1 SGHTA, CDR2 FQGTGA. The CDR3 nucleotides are TGTGCCAGCAGCTTAAATCCCCCGGCCAGGGGTAACACTGAAGCTTTCTTT. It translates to CASSLNPPARGNTEAFF.

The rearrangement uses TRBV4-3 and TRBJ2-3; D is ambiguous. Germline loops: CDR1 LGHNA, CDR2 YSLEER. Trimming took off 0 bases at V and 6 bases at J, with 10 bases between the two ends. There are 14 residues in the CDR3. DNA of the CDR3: TGCGCCAGCAGCCAAGATCTTCGAGCGGATACGCAGTATTTT. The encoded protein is CASSQDLRADTQYF.

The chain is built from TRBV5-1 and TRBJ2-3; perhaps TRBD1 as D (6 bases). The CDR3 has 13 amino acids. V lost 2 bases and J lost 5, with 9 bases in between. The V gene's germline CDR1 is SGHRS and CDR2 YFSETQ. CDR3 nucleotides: TGCGCCAGCAGCTTACAGGGAGTAGATACGCAGTATTTT. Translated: CASSLQGVDTQYF. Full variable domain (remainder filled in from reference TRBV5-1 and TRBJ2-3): KAGVTQTPRYLIKTRGQQVTLSCSPISGHRSVSWYQQTPGQGLQFLFEYFSETQRNKGNFPGRFSGRQFSNSRSEMNVSTLELGDSALYLCASSLQGVDTQYFGPGTRLTVL.

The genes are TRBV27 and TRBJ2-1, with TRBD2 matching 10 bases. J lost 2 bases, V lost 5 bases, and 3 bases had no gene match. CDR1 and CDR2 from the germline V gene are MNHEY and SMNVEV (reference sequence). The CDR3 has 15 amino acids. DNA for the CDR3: TGTGCCAGCAGTACCGGGACTAGCGCCTACAATGAGCAGTTCTTC. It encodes CASSTGTSAYNEQFF.

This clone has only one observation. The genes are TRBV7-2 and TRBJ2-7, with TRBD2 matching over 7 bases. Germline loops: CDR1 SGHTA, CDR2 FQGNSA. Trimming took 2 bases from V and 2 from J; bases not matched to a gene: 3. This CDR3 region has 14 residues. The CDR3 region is CASSLRLATYEQYF. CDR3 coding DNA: TGTGCCAGCAGCTTAAGACTAGCAACCTACGAGCAGTACTTC.

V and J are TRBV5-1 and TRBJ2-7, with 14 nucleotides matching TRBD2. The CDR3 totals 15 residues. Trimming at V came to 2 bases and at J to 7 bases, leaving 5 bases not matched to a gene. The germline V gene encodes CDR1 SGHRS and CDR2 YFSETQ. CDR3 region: CASSLRLAGGKEQYF. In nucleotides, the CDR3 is TGCGCCAGCAGCTTAAGACTAGCGGGGGGGAAAGAGCAGTACTTC.

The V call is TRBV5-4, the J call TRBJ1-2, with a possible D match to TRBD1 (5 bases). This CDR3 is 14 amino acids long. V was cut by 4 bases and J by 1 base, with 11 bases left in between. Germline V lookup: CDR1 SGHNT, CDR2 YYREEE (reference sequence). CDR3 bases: TGTGCCAGCAGCACCGACAGCTATAACTATGGCTACACCTTC. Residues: CASSTDSYNYGYTF.

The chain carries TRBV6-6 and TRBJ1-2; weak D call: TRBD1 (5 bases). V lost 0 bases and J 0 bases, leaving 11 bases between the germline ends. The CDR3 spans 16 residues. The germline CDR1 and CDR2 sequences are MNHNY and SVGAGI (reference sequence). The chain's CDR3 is CASSYSGQDANYGYTF. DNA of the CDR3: TGTGCCAGCAGTTACTCGGGGCAGGATGCTAACTATGGCTACACCTTC.

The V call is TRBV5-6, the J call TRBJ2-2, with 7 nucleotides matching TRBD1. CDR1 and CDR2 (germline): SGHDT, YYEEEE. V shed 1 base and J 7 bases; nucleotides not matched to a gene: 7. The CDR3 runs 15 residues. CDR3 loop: CASSLRQGVIGELFF. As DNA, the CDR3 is TGTGCCAGCAGCTTGAGGCAGGGGGTAATCGGGGAGCTGTTTTTT.

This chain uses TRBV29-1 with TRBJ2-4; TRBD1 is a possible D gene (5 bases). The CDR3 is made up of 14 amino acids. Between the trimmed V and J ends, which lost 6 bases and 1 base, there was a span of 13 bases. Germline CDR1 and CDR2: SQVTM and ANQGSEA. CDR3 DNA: TGCAGCGTAAACTCCCCAGGGGCCAAAAACATTCAGTACTTC. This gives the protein CSVNSPGAKNIQYF.

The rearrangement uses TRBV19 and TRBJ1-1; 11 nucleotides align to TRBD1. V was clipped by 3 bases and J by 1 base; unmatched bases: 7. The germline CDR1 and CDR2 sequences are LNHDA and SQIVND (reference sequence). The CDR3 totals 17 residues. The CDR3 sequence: CASSIGQGAIGNTEAFF. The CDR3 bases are TGTGCCAGTAGTATCGGACAGGGGGCTATCGGGAACACTGAAGCTTTCTTT.

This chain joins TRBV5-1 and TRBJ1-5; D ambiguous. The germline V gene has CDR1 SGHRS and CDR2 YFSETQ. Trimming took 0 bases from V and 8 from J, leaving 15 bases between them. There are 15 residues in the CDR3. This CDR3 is CASSLDTSSGEPQHF. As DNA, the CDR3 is TGCGCCAGCAGCTTGGACACTAGTAGCGGTGAGCCCCAGCATTTT. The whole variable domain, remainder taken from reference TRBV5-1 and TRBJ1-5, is KAGVTQTPRYLIKTRGQQVTLSCSPISGHRSVSWYQQTPGQGLQFLFEYFSETQRNKGNFPGRFSGRQFSNSRSEMNVSTLELGDSALYLCASSLDTSSGEPQHFGDGTRLSIL.

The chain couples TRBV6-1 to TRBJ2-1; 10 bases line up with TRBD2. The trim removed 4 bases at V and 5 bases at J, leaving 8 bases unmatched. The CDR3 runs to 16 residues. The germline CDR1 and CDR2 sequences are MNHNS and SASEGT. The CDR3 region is CASSVLAGAQDNEQFF. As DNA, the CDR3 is TGTGCCAGCAGTGTTCTAGCGGGAGCTCAGGACAATGAGCAGTTCTTC.

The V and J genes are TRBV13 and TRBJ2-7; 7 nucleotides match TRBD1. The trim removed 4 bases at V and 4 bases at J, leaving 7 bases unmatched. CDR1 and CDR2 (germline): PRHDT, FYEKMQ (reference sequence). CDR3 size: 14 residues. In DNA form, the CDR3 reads TGTGCCAGCAGCTCACAGGGGATCCGTTACGAGCAGTACTTC. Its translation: CASSSQGIRYEQYF.